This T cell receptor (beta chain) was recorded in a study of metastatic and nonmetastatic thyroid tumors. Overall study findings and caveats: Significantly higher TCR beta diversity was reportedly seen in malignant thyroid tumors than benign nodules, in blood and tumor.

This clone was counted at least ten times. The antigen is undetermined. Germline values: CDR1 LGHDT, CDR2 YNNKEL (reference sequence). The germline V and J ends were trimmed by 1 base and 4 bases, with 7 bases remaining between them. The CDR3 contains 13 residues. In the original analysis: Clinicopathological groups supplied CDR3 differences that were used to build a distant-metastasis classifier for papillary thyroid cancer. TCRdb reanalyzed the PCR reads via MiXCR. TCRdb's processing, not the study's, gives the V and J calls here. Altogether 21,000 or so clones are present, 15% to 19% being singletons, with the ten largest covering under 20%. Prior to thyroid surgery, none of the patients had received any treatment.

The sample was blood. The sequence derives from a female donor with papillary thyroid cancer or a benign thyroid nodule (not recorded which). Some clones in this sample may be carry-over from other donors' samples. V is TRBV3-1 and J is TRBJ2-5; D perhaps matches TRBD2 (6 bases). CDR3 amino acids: CASSQGRGETQYF. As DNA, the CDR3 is TGTGCCAGCAGCCAAGGGCGGGGAGAGACCCAGTACTTC.